These T cell receptor beta chains were read from a single sample in a study of blood T cells in healthy people across ages. TCRdb used MiXCR to reprocess the 5' RACE reads, holding one entry per CDR3 protein. The sample has some 1,500,000 distinct CDR3 sequences, approximately 42% seen once. Source material: blood. These receptors all stem from a woman between 18 and 29 years old in good health. Both conserved end residues are part of each CDR3. A D gene is named only where the DNA matches it firmly. Not every row has a clone size; where given, it reads once, few, many or a size class.

J: TRBJ2-1
D: -
V: TRBV6-5
size: -
CDR3: CASSGGTFNEQFF
DNA: TGTGCCAGCAGCGGCGGGACTTTTAATGAGCAGTTCTTC

J: TRBJ2-4
D: -
V: TRBV13
size: many
CDR3: CASSRLTLPPAKNIQYF
DNA: TGTGCCAGCAGTCGGTTGACGCTGCCCCCAGCCAAAAACATTCAGTACTTC

J: TRBJ2-3
D: -
V: TRBV7-2
size: few
CDR3: CASSLVPIQSTDTQYF
DNA: TGTGCCAGCAGCTTAGTCCCTATCCAATCCACAGATACGCAGTATTTT

J: TRBJ2-7
D: TRBD2
V: TRBV7-9
size: -
CDR3: CASSPGWGGSYEQYF
DNA: TGTGCCAGCAGCCCCGGATGGGGGGGTTCCTACGAGCAGTACTTC

J: TRBJ2-3
D: -
V: TRBV5-1
size: -
CDR3: CASSSRQGQGDTQYF
DNA: TGCGCCAGCAGCTCCCGGCAGGGCCAAGGGGATACGCAGTATTTT

J: TRBJ1-1
D: -
V: TRBV3-1
size: -
CDR3: CASSQGAGRDTEAFF
DNA: TGTGCCAGCAGCCAAGGGGCAGGGCGGGACACTGAAGCTTTCTTT

J: TRBJ2-7
D: TRBD2
V: TRBV5-1
size: -
CDR3: CASSISGSSSYNEQYF
DNA: TGCGCCAGCAGCATTAGCGGGAGTAGCTCCTACAATGAGCAGTACTTC

J: TRBJ2-5
D: TRBD2
V: TRBV7-2
size: -
CDR3: CASSPGNLAGGGTQYF
DNA: TGTGCCAGCAGCCCGGGAAACCTAGCGGGAGGGGGGACCCAGTACTTC

J: TRBJ2-3
D: -
V: TRBV6-5
size: -
CDR3: CASSRRRGEDTQYF
DNA: TGTGCCAGCAGTCGCAGGCGAGGCGAGGATACGCAGTATTTT

J: TRBJ1-1
D: -
V: TRBV27
size: many
CDR3: CASSLLGSEAFF
DNA: TGTGCCAGCAGCTTATTAGGGTCTGAAGCTTTCTTT

J: TRBJ2-5
D: -
V: TRBV4-1
size: -
CDR3: CASSQDQGQTTGTQYF
DNA: TGCGCCAGCAGCCAAGATCAGGGTCAGACTACTGGGACCCAGTACTTC

J: TRBJ2-1
D: -
V: TRBV18
size: -
CDR3: CASSLVQLEDNEQFF
DNA: TGTGCCAGCTCACTAGTACAGCTCGAGGACAATGAGCAGTTCTTC

J: TRBJ1-6
D: TRBD1
V: TRBV28
size: once
CDR3: CASRIPDRGNSPLHF
DNA: TGTGCCAGCAGGATTCCGGACAGGGGGAATTCACCCCTCCACTTT

J: TRBJ2-1
D: -
V: TRBV19
size: few
CDR3: CASSNITVSYNEQFF
DNA: TGTGCCAGTAGTAACATAACGGTCTCCTACAATGAGCAGTTCTTC

J: TRBJ1-4
D: TRBD1
V: TRBV20-1
size: -
CDR3: CSVTGTGWGANEKLFF
DNA: TGCAGTGTCACAGGGACAGGGTGGGGAGCTAATGAAAAACTGTTTTTT

J: TRBJ2-1
D: -
V: TRBV5-5
size: -
CDR3: CASSPRPGINEQFF
DNA: TGTGCCAGCAGCCCCCGTCCGGGCATCAATGAGCAGTTCTTC

J: TRBJ2-1
D: -
V: TRBV20-1
size: few
CDR3: CSARSGAGHNEQFF
DNA: TGCAGTGCTAGATCGGGGGCGGGCCACAATGAGCAGTTCTTC

J: TRBJ1-5
D: -
V: TRBV4-3
size: -
CDR3: CASSQGFGGAGQPQHF
DNA: TGCGCCAGCAGCCAAGGGTTTGGGGGGGCCGGGCAGCCCCAGCATTTT

J: TRBJ2-6
D: TRBD1
V: TRBV12-3/TRBV12-4
size: -
CDR3: CANTKGASGANVLTF
DNA: TGTGCCAACACCAAGGGGGCTTCGGGGGCCAACGTCCTGACTTTC

J: TRBJ2-1
D: TRBD1
V: TRBV29-1
size: many
CDR3: CSTLYRGKVNPGEQFF
DNA: TGCAGCACATTGTACAGGGGGAAGGTAAATCCGGGCGAGCAGTTCTTC

J: TRBJ2-5
D: -
V: TRBV10-3
size: -
CDR3: CAISAGAEQYF
DNA: TGTGCCATCAGTGCCGGGGCTGAGCAGTACTTC

J: TRBJ1-4
D: -
V: TRBV12-3/TRBV12-4
size: few
CDR3: CASSLTSGLANEKLFF
DNA: TGTGCCAGCAGCCTGACGTCGGGGCTAGCTAATGAAAAACTGTTTTTT

J: TRBJ2-1
D: -
V: TRBV6-5
size: -
CDR3: CASSYPGSPNEQFF
DNA: TGTGCCAGCAGTTACCCGGGGAGCCCAAATGAGCAGTTCTTC

J: TRBJ2-1
D: TRBD2
V: TRBV9
size: -
CDR3: CASSVLGGGGHEQFF
DNA: TGTGCCAGCAGCGTACTAGGCGGGGGTGGGCATGAGCAGTTCTTC

J: TRBJ1-5
D: -
V: TRBV21-1
size: few
CDR3: CASSKGRGDNQPQHF
DNA: TGTGCCAGCAGCAAAGGAAGAGGGGACAATCAGCCCCAGCATTTT

J: TRBJ2-3
D: -
V: TRBV7-6
size: few
CDR3: CASSLLEGGTGTQYF
DNA: TGTGCCAGCAGCTTACTTGAGGGGGGAACGGGTACGCAGTATTTT

J: TRBJ2-7
D: TRBD1
V: TRBV27
size: -
CDR3: CASSLGRQGFYEQYF
DNA: TGTGCCAGCAGTTTGGGCAGACAGGGATTTTACGAGCAGTACTTC

J: TRBJ2-7
D: -
V: TRBV4-3
size: few
CDR3: CASSQETAPRYNEQYF
DNA: TGCGCCAGCAGCCAAGAGACAGCTCCTCGCTACAATGAGCAGTACTTC

J: TRBJ1-2
D: -
V: TRBV14
size: -
CDR3: CASSRHLTEYGYTF
DNA: TGTGCCAGCAGCCGCCACTTGACGGAGTATGGCTACACCTTC

J: TRBJ1-1
D: -
V: TRBV4-2
size: few
CDR3: CASSQVRQRKTEAFF
DNA: TGTGCCAGCAGCCAAGTCAGACAGAGAAAAACTGAAGCTTTCTTT

J: TRBJ1-5
D: -
V: TRBV4-2
size: few
CDR3: CASSQERTVSNQPQHF
DNA: TGTGCCAGCAGCCAAGAGAGGACAGTTAGCAATCAGCCCCAGCATTTT

J: TRBJ2-1
D: -
V: TRBV14
size: -
CDR3: CASSRPQPLYNEQFF
DNA: TGTGCCAGCAGCCGACCTCAACCACTTTACAATGAGCAGTTCTTC

J: TRBJ1-2
D: -
V: TRBV4-3
size: -
CDR3: CASSRESSNYGYTF
DNA: TGCGCCAGCAGCCGAGAGAGTTCTAACTATGGCTACACCTTC

J: TRBJ2-7
D: -
V: TRBV20-1
size: -
CDR3: CSARPRNTINNEQYF
DNA: TGCAGTGCTAGACCCAGAAACACGATTAACAATGAGCAGTACTTC

J: TRBJ2-7
D: TRBD2
V: TRBV29-1
size: few
CDR3: CSVERRTSGNSYEQYF
DNA: TGCAGCGTTGAGCGTCGGACTAGCGGGAACTCCTACGAGCAGTACTTC

J: TRBJ1-1
D: -
V: TRBV4-3
size: -
CDR3: CASSQLRMSMNTEAFF
DNA: TGCGCCAGCAGCCAATTGCGGATGTCAATGAACACTGAAGCTTTCTTT

J: TRBJ2-3
D: TRBD1
V: TRBV5-1
size: few
CDR3: CASSLSGTGDPDTQYF
DNA: TGCGCCAGCAGCTTAAGTGGGACAGGGGATCCAGATACGCAGTATTTT

J: TRBJ1-1
D: -
V: TRBV15
size: -
CDR3: CATQSDTASSEAFF
DNA: TGTGCCACCCAATCCGACACAGCGTCGAGTGAAGCTTTCTTT

J: TRBJ2-7
D: -
V: TRBV6-6
size: -
CDR3: CASSYLGLVSSYEQYF
DNA: TGTGCCAGCAGTTACCTTGGGCTAGTGAGTTCCTACGAGCAGTACTTC

J: TRBJ2-1
D: -
V: TRBV4-3
size: -
CDR3: CASSQDRSLHNEQFF
DNA: TGCGCCAGCAGCCAAGATCGGTCCCTCCACAATGAGCAGTTCTTC

J: TRBJ2-3
D: -
V: TRBV7-2
size: -
CDR3: CASSLGEVAGARGVTDTQYF
DNA: TGTGCCAGCAGCTTAGGTGAGGTCGCGGGGGCCCGAGGGGTCACAGATACGCAGTATTTT

J: TRBJ2-3
D: -
V: TRBV20-1
size: few
CDR3: CSARRIEVADTQYF
DNA: TGCAGTGCAAGACGGATAGAAGTTGCAGATACGCAGTATTTT

J: TRBJ1-2
D: TRBD1
V: TRBV2
size: -
CDR3: CASRKDRTGEGYGYTF
DNA: TGTGCCAGCAGGAAGGATCGTACAGGGGAAGGCTATGGCTACACCTTC

J: TRBJ2-1
D: -
V: TRBV20-1
size: -
CDR3: CSARALSVGEQFF
DNA: TGCAGTGCTAGAGCCTTGTCCGTCGGTGAGCAGTTCTTC

J: TRBJ2-1
D: -
V: TRBV6-2/TRBV6-3
size: -
CDR3: CASIQDGHTYNEQFF
DNA: TGTGCCAGCATTCAGGACGGACATACCTACAATGAGCAGTTCTTC

J: TRBJ1-4
D: -
V: TRBV7-8
size: -
CDR3: CASSLGDKGTNEKLFF
DNA: TGTGCCAGCAGCTTAGGGGACAAGGGAACTAATGAAAAACTGTTTTTT

J: TRBJ2-7
D: TRBD2
V: TRBV7-8
size: few
CDR3: CASSLRTSGTAYEQYF
DNA: TGTGCCAGCAGCTTACGGACTAGCGGGACCGCCTACGAGCAGTACTTC

J: TRBJ2-1
D: TRBD2
V: TRBV25-1
size: -
CDR3: CASRTSGRARVNEQFF
DNA: TGTGCCAGCAGGACTAGCGGGAGGGCCAGGGTCAATGAGCAGTTCTTC

J: TRBJ2-3
D: TRBD2
V: TRBV27
size: -
CDR3: CASSFFGRRTDTQYF
DNA: TGTGCCAGCAGTTTCTTCGGGAGGCGCACAGATACGCAGTATTTT

J: TRBJ1-1
D: TRBD1
V: TRBV7-9
size: few
CDR3: CASSEGQGITEAFF
DNA: TGTGCCAGCAGCGAGGGACAGGGGATCACTGAAGCTTTCTTT

J: TRBJ1-4
D: -
V: TRBV4-3
size: few
CDR3: CASSHDLQGGGEKLFF
DNA: TGCGCCAGCAGCCACGATCTACAGGGAGGGGGTGAAAAACTGTTTTTT